This TCR beta chain was recorded in a study of tumor-infiltrating lymphocytes in primary liver carcinoma. Study-wide context: Male and female patients aged 30 to 69 years made up the cohort. Points from the study as a whole: Tumor top-250-clone fractions significantly exceeded those of blood (p = 0.039).

The study extracted blood RNA from unsorted whole blood and also extracted germline DNA. Every patient had chronic HBV infection and was treatment-naive. Points on this clonotype: The antigen remains undetermined. This could be a read error, since a much larger clone is one nucleotide away.

The J segment lost 6 bases and the V segment lost 5 bases, leaving 13 bases of the junction unmatched. The CDR3 extends over 17 amino acids. Constant-region priming of around 490 ng total RNA yielded TCR beta cDNA. Investigators got TCR beta libraries out of three nested multiplex PCR rounds, done with slightly modified ARM-PCR. Use of TRBV1-TRBV30 forward primers with a C-beta reverse primer characterized the first two PCR rounds, which lasted approximately 11 cycles each. TCRdb redid the calling of the multiplex PCR reads with MiXCR, one entry per CDR3 protein. The sample yields approximately 210,000 distinct CDR3 sequences, roughly two thirds seen once.

J is TRBJ2-1 and V is TRBV12-3 or TRBV12-4; TRBD2 aligns across 10 bases. Source material: peripheral blood. The sequence derives from a woman aged 55-70 years with primary liver carcinoma and hepatitis B virus infection. The CDR3 coding sequence is TGTGCCAGCAGTCTTGCCCCTAGCGGGAGATGGTTCAATGAGCAGTTCTTC. Its protein is CASSLAPSGRWFNEQFF.